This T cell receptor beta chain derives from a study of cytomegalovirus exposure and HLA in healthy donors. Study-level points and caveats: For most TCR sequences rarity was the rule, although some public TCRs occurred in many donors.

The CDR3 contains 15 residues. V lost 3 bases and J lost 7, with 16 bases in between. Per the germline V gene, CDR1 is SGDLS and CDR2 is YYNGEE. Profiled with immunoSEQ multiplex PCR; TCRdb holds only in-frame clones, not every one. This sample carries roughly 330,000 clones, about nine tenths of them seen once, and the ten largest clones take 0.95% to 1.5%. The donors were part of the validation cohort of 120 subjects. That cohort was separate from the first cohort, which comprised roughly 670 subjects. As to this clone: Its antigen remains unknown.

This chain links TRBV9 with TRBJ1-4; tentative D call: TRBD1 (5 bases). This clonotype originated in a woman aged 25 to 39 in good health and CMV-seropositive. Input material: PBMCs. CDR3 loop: CASSGTGDWGEKLFF. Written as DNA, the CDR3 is TGTGCCAGCAGCGGAACCGGGGACTGGGGTGAAAAACTGTTTTTT.